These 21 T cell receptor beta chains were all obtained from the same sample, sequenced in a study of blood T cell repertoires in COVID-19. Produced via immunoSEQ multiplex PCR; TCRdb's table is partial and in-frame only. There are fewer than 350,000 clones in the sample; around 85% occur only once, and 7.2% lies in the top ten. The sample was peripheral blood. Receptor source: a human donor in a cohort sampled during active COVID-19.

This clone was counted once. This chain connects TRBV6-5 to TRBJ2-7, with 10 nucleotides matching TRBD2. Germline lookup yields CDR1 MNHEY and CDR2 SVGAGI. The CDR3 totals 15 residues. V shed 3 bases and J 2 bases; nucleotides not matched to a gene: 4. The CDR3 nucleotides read TGTGCCAGCAGTTATGGAGCGGGGGGGACCTACGAGCAGTACTTC. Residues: CASSYGAGGTYEQYF.

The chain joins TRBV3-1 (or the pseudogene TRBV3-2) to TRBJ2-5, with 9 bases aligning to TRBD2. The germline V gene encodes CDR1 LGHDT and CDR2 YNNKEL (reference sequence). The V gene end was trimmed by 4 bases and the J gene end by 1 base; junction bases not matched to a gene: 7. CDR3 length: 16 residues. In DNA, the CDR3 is TGTGCCAGCAGCCGAATAAAGACTAGCGGCCAAGAGACCCAGTACTTC. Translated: CASSRIKTSGQETQYF.

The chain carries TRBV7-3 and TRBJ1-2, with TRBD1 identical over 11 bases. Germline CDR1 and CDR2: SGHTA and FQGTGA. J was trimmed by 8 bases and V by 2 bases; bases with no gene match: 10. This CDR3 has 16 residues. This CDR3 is CASSLYPGQGAQGYTF. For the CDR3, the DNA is TGTGCCAGCAGCTTATACCCCGGACAGGGGGCGCAGGGCTACACCTTC.

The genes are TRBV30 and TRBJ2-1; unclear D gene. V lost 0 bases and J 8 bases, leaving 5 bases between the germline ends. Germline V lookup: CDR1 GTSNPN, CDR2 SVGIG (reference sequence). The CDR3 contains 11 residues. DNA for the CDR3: TGTGCCTGGAGTGTACACGATGAGCAGTTCTTC. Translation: CAWSVHDEQFF.

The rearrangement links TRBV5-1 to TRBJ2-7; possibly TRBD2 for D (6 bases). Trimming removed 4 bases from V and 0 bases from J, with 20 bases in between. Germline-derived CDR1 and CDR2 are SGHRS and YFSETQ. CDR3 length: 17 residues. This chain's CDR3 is CASSPTKMGLASYEQYF. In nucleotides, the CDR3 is TGCGCCAGCAGCCCAACTAAGATGGGACTGGCCTCCTACGAGCAGTACTTC. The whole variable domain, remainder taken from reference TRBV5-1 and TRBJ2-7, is KAGVTQTPRYLIKTRGQQVTLSCSPISGHRSVSWYQQTPGQGLQFLFEYFSETQRNKGNFPGRFSGRQFSNSRSEMNVSTLELGDSALYLCASSPTKMGLASYEQYFGPGTRLTVT.

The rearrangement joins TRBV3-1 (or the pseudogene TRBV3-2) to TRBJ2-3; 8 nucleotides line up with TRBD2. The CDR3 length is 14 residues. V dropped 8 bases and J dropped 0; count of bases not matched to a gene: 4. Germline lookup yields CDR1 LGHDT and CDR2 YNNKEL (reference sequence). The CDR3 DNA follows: TGTGCCAGCGGTAGCGGGGCCAGCACAGATACGCAGTATTTT. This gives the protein CASGSGASTDTQYF.

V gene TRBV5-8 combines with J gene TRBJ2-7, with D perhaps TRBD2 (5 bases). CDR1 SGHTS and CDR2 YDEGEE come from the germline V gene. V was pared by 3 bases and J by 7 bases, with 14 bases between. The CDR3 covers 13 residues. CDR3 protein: CASSSFGVWEQYF. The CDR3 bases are TGTGCCAGCAGCTCGTTCGGGGTCTGGGAGCAGTACTTC.

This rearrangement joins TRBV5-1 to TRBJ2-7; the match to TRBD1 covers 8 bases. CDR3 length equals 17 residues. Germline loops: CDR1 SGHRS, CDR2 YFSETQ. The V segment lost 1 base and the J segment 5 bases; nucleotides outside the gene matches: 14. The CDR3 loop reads CASSLLISGQGADEQYF. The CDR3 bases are TGCGCCAGCAGCTTGTTGATATCGGGCCAGGGGGCTGACGAGCAGTACTTC.

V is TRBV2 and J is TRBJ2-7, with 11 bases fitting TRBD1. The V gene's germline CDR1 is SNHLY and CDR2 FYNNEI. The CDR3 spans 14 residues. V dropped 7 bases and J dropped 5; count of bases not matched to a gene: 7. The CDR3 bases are TGTGCCAGCATGATGGGACAGGGGGTCCACGAGCAGTACTTC. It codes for CASMMGQGVHEQYF.

The CDR3 DNA is TGTGCCAGCAGCGGATCACAGGGCGGTGAGCAGTTCTTC. Its translation: CASSGSQGGEQFF. The V call is TRBV7-3, the J call TRBJ2-1; maybe TRBD1 (6 bases). CDR3 length equals 13 residues. V was trimmed by 5 bases and J by 9 bases, leaving 14 bases between them. Germline V CDR1 and CDR2: SGHTA, FQGTGA.

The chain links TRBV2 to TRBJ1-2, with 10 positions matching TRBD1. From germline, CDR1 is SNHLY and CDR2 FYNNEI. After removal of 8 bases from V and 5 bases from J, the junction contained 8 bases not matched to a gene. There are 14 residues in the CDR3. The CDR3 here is CASLRDRGGYGYTF. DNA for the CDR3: TGTGCCAGCCTCCGGGACAGGGGTGGGTATGGCTACACCTTC.

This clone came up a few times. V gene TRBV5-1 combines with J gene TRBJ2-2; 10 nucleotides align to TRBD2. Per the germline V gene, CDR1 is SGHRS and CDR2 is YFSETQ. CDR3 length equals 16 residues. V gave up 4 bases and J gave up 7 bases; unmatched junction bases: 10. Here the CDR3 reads CASSLQRGGGVGELFF. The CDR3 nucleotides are TGCGCCAGCAGCCTCCAGCGGGGGGGCGGAGTCGGGGAGCTGTTTTTT.

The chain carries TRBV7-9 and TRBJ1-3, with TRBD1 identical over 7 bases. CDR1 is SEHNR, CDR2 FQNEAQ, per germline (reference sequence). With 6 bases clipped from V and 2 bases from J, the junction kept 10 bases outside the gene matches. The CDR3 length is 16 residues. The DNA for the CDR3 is TGTGCCAGCAGTCCCCGGGGGACAGAACCTGGAAACACCATATATTTT. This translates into CASSPRGTEPGNTIYF.

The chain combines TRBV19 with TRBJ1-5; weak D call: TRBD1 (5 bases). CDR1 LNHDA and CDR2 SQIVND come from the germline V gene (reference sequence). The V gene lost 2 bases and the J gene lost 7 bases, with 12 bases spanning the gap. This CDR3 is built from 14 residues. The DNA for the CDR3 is TGTGCCAGTAGTATATCAGGGATCGAACAGCCCCAGCATTTT. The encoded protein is CASSISGIEQPQHF.

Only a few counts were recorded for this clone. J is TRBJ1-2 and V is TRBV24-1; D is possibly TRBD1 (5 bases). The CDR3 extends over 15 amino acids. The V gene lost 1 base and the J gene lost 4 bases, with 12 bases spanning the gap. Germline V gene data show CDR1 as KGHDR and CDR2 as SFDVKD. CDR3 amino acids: CATSDFTAGSYGYTF. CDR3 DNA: TGTGCCACCAGTGATTTCACTGCAGGGTCCTATGGCTACACCTTC.

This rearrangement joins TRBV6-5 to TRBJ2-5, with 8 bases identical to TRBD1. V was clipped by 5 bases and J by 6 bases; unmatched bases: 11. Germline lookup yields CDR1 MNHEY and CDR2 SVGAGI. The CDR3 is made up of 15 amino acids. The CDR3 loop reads CASSPQGQAGKTQYF. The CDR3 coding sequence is TGTGCCAGCAGTCCACAGGGACAGGCGGGGAAGACCCAGTACTTC.

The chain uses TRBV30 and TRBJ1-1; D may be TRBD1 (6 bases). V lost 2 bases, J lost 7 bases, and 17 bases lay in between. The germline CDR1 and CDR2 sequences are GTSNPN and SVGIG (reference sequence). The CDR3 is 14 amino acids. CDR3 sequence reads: CAWSHGTLRGEAFF. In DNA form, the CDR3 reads TGTGCCTGGAGTCATGGGACACTCCGTGGTGAAGCTTTCTTT.

The CDR3 protein is CASSRTGMGEKLFF. The CDR3 DNA is TGTGCCAGTAGTAGGACAGGGATGGGTGAAAAACTGTTTTTT. This sequence joins TRBV19 and TRBJ1-4; TRBD1 agrees at 8 bases. This CDR3 has 14 residues. V trimming: 4 bases; J trimming: 7 bases; junction bases outside the gene matches: 5. Germline assignment: CDR1 LNHDA and CDR2 SQIVND (reference sequence). The full variable domain, completed using reference TRBV19 and TRBJ1-4, is DGGITQSPKYLFRKEGQNVTLSCEQNLNHDAMYWYRQDPGQGLRLIYYSQIVNDFQKGDIAEGYSVSREKKESFPLTVTSAQKNPTAFYLCASSRTGMGEKLFFGSGTQLSVL.

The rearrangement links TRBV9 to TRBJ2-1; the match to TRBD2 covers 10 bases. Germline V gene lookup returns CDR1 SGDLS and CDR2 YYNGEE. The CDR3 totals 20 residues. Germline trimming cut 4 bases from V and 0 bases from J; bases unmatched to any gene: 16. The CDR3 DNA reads TGTGCCAGCAGCCCTCGTAGTACTAGCGGGGTCTATAGCTCCTACAATGAGCAGTTCTTC. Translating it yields CASSPRSTSGVYSSYNEQFF.

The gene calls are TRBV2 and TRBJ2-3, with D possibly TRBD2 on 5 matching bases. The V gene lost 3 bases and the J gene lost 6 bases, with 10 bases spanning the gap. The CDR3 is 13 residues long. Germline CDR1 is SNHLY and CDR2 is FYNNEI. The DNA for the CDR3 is TGTGCCAGCAGTGACTCACTAGGGGATACGCAGTATTTT. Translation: CASSDSLGDTQYF.

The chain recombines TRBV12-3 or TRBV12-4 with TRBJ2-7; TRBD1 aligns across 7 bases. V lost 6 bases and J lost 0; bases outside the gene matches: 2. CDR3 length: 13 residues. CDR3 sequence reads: CASSGQDSYEQYF. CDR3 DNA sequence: TGTGCCAGCAGCGGACAGGACTCCTACGAGCAGTACTTC.